This T cell receptor beta chain was retrieved from a study of blood T cell repertoires in COVID-19. Turning to the study itself: COVID-19 samples collected from the United States, Italy and Spain covered acute and convalescent phases.

Everyone who took part was roughly 18 to 89 years old, and they came from roughly 25 US areas. Only in-frame clones appear in the TCRdb table, and some are missing; sequencing was by immunoSEQ multiplex PCR. The table records 200,000 to 250,000 clones, about 90% of them present only once. V lost 4 bases, J lost 5 bases, and 11 bases stayed unmatched. This CDR3 contains 15 residues. Germline V lookup: CDR1 SGHDT, CDR2 YYEEEE. The origin of this receptor is a man younger than 45 who had been exposed to COVID-19. Source material: PBMCs or T cells enriched from blood (not recorded which). This rearrangement joins TRBV5-6 to TRBJ1-2, with TRBD1 matching 7 bases. The CDR3 loop reads CASSLGQLRWYGYTF. The CDR3 DNA reads as TGTGCCAGCAGCCTGGGACAGCTGAGATGGTATGGCTACACCTTC.